This TCR beta chain was documented in a study of T cell clonality in common variable immunodeficiency. Study observations and caveats: CVID subjects shared fewer TCRbeta clones than healthy controls did. In common variable immunodeficiency, TCR beta chains reportedly carried fewer deletions and N-nucleotide insertions. TCRbeta clonality was increased in CVID versus healthy controls.

There are a few counts of this clone. Its antigen is still unknown. The CDR3 end falls 3 residues outside the read, so it is completed with the germline J gene. The assay was immunoSEQ multiplex PCR, and TCRdb's table has in-frame clones only and misses some. The data show 16,000 or so clones, with none appearing a single time. Replacement immunoglobulin had been given to every CVID subject for at least one year. The V gene's germline CDR1 is SNHLY and CDR2 FYNNEI. The CDR3 loop spans 18 amino acids. Trimming took 6 bases from V and 2 from J, leaving 22 bases between them. The chain employs TRBV2 and TRBJ1-4; possibly TRBD1 for D (5 bases). The sequence derives from a human donor with common variable immunodeficiency. Sequenced material: peripheral blood mononuclear cells. Incomplete CDR3 DNA: TGTGCCAGCAGATTCCTCAGAGGGGCTGGTCCTACTAATGAAAAA. Translation gives CASRFLRGAGPTNEK. The whole CDR3 protein is CASRFLRGAGPTNEKLFF.